This T cell receptor (beta chain) was sequenced during a study of shared T cell receptors in the human thymus. V lost 8 bases and J lost 0, with 15 bases in between. The CDR3 covers 15 residues. Germline loops: CDR1 SNHLY, CDR2 FYNNEI. TCRdb keeps only in-frame clones here, not all; method: immunoSEQ multiplex PCR. Altogether approximately 730,000 clones are present, approximately 85% being singletons, with the ten largest covering under 0.012%. Separately, the same data were catalogued under a study of human thymus T cells. That paper adds: Immunologically healthy infants in Finland undergoing congenital heart defect surgery were the donors. It was from resections taken during corrective heart surgery that the thymus tissue came. Within thymic and blood repertoires, V and J gene usage appeared to be biased. Overlap was high between thymic repertoires from unrelated individuals, as reported in related research.

The chain uses TRBV2 and TRBJ2-3; D gene unclear. The sequence was obtained from a girl under three years old with a congenital heart defect. The sequencing input was thymocytes. The CDR3 loop reads CASSLYGTSTDTQYF. The CDR3 DNA follows: TGTGCCAGCTCCCTTTATGGTACTAGCACAGATACGCAGTATTTT.